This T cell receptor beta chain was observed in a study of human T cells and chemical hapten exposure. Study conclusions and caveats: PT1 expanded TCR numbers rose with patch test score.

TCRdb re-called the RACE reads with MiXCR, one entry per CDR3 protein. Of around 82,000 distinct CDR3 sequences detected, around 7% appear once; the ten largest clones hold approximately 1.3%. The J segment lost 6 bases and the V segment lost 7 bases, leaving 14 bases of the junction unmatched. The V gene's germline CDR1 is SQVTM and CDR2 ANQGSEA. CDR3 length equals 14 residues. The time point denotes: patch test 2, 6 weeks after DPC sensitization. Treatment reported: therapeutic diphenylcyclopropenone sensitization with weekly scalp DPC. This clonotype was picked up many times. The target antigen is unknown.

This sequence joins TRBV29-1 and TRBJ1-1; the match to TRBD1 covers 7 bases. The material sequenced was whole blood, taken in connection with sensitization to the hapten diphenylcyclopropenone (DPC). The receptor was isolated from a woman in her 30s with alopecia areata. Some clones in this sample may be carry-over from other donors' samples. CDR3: CSARGDLGGSEAFF. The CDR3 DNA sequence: TGCAGCGCCAGAGGGGACTTAGGGGGCTCTGAAGCTTTCTTT.